One sample yielded the 20 T cell receptor beta chains listed below, sequenced in a study of T cells expressing NK-cell markers. TCRdb derives one entry per CDR3 protein from the 5' RACE reads, leaving out DNA. Its table lists some 450,000 distinct CDR3 sequences. What was sequenced was blood T cells: a sorted CD56 or NKG2C T cell subset, CD4+ or CD8+ T cells, or bulk PBMC T cells (not recorded which). The receptors were gathered from a woman aged 18-69 years in good health.

The CDR3 here is CASSRYKRGETQYF. This rearrangement joins TRBV6-9 to TRBJ2-5; lacking DNA, the TRBD2 call made by TCRdb goes unchecked. Germline CDR1 MNHGY, CDR2 SVAAGI. This CDR3 has 14 amino acids.

V is TRBV12-3 or TRBV12-4 and J is TRBJ1-3; as DNA is missing, the TRBD1 call by TCRdb cannot be tested. The CDR3 extends over 11 amino acids. The CDR3 loop is CASSGTGAGNF.

The rearrangement joins TRBV5-1 to TRBJ2-2; the TCRdb call, TRBD2, lacks DNA for checking. Germline CDR1 reads SGHRS; CDR2 reads YFSETQ. The CDR3 spans 17 residues. This chain's CDR3 is CASSSLLAGGITGELFF. The whole variable domain, remainder taken from reference TRBV5-1 and TRBJ2-2, is KAGVTQTPRYLIKTRGQQVTLSCSPISGHRSVSWYQQTPGQGLQFLFEYFSETQRNKGNFPGRFSGRQFSNSRSEMNVSTLELGDSALYLCASSSLLAGGITGELFFGEGSRLTVL.

The chain is built from TRBV20-1 and TRBJ2-2; as DNA is missing, the TRBD2 call by TCRdb cannot be tested. The germline gives CDR1 DFQATT, CDR2 SNEGSKA (reference sequence). The CDR3 extends over 18 amino acids. This CDR3 reads CSARTLRAGPQPTGELFF.

The chain combines TRBV7-2 with TRBJ2-2; checking the TCRdb D call of TRBD2 is not possible without DNA. CDR3 length: 15 amino acids. Germline V CDR1 and CDR2: SGHTA, FQGNSA. The CDR3 sequence: CASSFGLAYTGELFF.

The V call is TRBV6-5, the J call TRBJ2-5; TCRdb names TRBD2, which stays unverified in the absence of DNA. Germline-derived CDR1 and CDR2 are MNHEY and SVGAGI. CDR3 size: 16 residues. The CDR3 protein is CASSSLAGGRQETQYF.

The rearrangement links TRBV7-2 to TRBJ2-1; lacking DNA, the TRBD1 call made by TCRdb goes unchecked. Germline CDR1 is SGHTA and CDR2 is FQGNSA. The CDR3 runs 16 residues. The CDR3 protein is CASSFTSGRGVNEQFF. The full variable domain, completed using reference TRBV7-2 and TRBJ2-1, is GAGVSQSPSNKVTEKGKDVELRCDPISGHTALYWYRQSLGQGLEFLIYFQGNSAPDKSGLPSDRFSAERTGGSVSTLTIQRTQQEDSAVYLCASSFTSGRGVNEQFFGPGTRLTVL.

This rearrangement joins TRBV16 to TRBJ1-1; lacking DNA, the TRBD1 call made by TCRdb goes unchecked. The CDR3 is 20 amino acids. The germline CDR1 and CDR2 sequences are KGHSY and FQNENV. This CDR3 reads CASSQSRIQGRPGVNTEAFF.

The CDR3 loop is CSASPTAYSNQPQHF. The genes are TRBV20-1 and TRBJ1-5. Germline assignment: CDR1 DFQATT and CDR2 SNEGSKA (reference sequence). CDR3 length: 15 amino acids.

This rearrangement joins TRBV15 to TRBJ2-1; the D gene TCRdb calls, TRBD1, cannot be checked with no DNA. In germline, CDR1 is LNHNV, CDR2 YYDKDF (reference sequence). The CDR3 spans 15 residues. Here the CDR3 reads CATSRDQRGLGEQFF.

V gene TRBV29-1 combines with J gene TRBJ2-7; TCRdb's D call of TRBD2 is untestable without DNA. Germline V lookup: CDR1 SQVTM, CDR2 ANQGSEA. The CDR3 runs 15 residues. The CDR3 sequence is CSVLKLAGILYEQYF.

J is TRBJ2-1 and V is TRBV10-3; TCRdb's assignment of TRBD2 cannot be checked, as there is no DNA. This CDR3 comprises 15 residues. The germline V gene encodes CDR1 ENHRY and CDR2 SYGVKD. CDR3: CAISETEAGAYEQFF.

V usage is TRBV6-1 and J usage is TRBJ1-6; checking the TCRdb D call of TRBD1 is not possible without DNA. Germline CDR1 reads MNHNS; CDR2 reads SASEGT. The CDR3 is made up of 16 amino acids. CDR3: CASGIQGVRLDSPLHF.

The chain couples TRBV7-7 to TRBJ2-1. The CDR3 spans 14 residues. Looked up from germline, CDR1 is SSHAT and CDR2 is FNYEAQ (reference sequence). CDR3 sequence: CASSLAPFGNEQFF.

The chain couples TRBV7-2 to TRBJ2-3. Germline-derived CDR1 and CDR2 are SGHTA and FQGNSA. The CDR3 contains 13 residues. The CDR3 protein is CASSSTYRDTQYF.

The J gene is TRBJ2-5, the V gene TRBV3-1; TCRdb proposes TRBD2, but this gene call is untestable without DNA. The CDR3 has 15 amino acids. Germline CDR1 is LGHDT and CDR2 is YNNKEL (reference sequence). The CDR3 sequence: CASSPPSPRGETQYF.

The genes are TRBV7-2 and TRBJ1-4. The CDR3 is 11 amino acids. Germline CDR1 and CDR2: SGHTA and FQGNSA. Here the CDR3 reads CASSLGGRLFF.

V and J are TRBV27 and TRBJ2-7; TCRdb designates TRBD2, a call that cannot be tested without DNA. The CDR3 spans 14 residues. Germline V gene sequence: CDR1 MNHEY, CDR2 SMNVEV (reference sequence). CDR3 region: CASSPSLEAYEQYF.

The rearrangement links TRBV5-1 to TRBJ2-2; the TCRdb call, TRBD1, lacks DNA for checking. The CDR3 is 15 residues long. Per the germline V gene, CDR1 is SGHRS and CDR2 is YFSETQ. The CDR3 sequence is CASSFQGSNTGELFF.

The rearrangement uses TRBV7-3 and TRBJ2-3; the D call from TCRdb, TRBD1, cannot be confirmed without DNA. Germline lookup yields CDR1 SGHTA and CDR2 FQGTGA. CDR3 length: 15 amino acids. The CDR3: CASSFQDSSTDTQYF.